This TCR beta chain was documented in a study of T cells expressing NK-cell markers. Background on the study: Sorted CD3+CD56-NKG2C+, CD3+CD56+NKG2C+ and CD3+CD56+NKG2C- T cells supplied the TCR beta repertoires. General study results and limits: There were four donors in whom these clonotypes also led the CD3+CD56-NKG2C+ fraction.

As to this clonotype: Its cognate antigen is unknown.

Researchers built TCR beta cDNA using 5'RACE template switching with UMIs. TCRdb reprocessed the 5' RACE reads, with one entry per CDR3 protein and no DNA. This listing includes approximately 440,000 distinct CDR3 sequences. CDR3 length equals 17 residues. The clonotype originates from a woman aged 50 to 60 in good health. The sample comprised blood T cells: a sorted CD56 or NKG2C T cell subset, CD4+ or CD8+ T cells, or bulk PBMC T cells (not recorded which). The J gene is TRBJ2-1, the V gene TRBV12-3 or TRBV12-4; the TRBD2 assignment by TCRdb is unverifiable without DNA. CDR3 loop: CASSLGGLAASYNEQFF.